This TCR beta chain was retrieved from a study of cytomegalovirus exposure and HLA in healthy donors. On the study more broadly: There were approximately 85 million unique TCRs (from HLA-typed donors) in an early data release.

The germline CDR1 and CDR2 sequences are SEHNR and FQNEAQ (reference sequence). The CDR3 totals 12 residues. V dropped 6 bases and J dropped 9 bases, with 9 bases sitting between them. Overall study findings and caveats: Published work reported that the classifier diagnosed cytomegalovirus status with high specificity and sensitivity. When analyzed later, a missense DCLRE1C variant was found to be linked to TCR beta V- and J-gene trimming.

Both 60 Vbeta primers and 13 Jbeta primers went into the PCR. Original data processing: Around 10 million of the 80 million or so unique TCR beta chains counted in a later analysis were shared. The protocol was immunoSEQ multiplex PCR, while the TCRdb copy is restricted to in-frame clones and leaves out a portion. That table furnishes V, J and clone size, whereas the DNA furnished D and trimming. The data hold 150,000 to 200,000 clones, with over 70% observed a single time. In regard to this clone: Its antigen remains unknown.

The sequenced material came from PBMCs. The receptor was derived from a woman aged 30 to 39 in good health and CMV-seronegative. The J gene is TRBJ1-6, the V gene TRBV7-9; the D gene is possibly TRBD1 (6 bases). The CDR3 sequence is CASRKGVSPLHF. In nucleotides, the CDR3 is TGTGCCAGCAGGAAGGGGGTTTCACCCCTCCACTTT.